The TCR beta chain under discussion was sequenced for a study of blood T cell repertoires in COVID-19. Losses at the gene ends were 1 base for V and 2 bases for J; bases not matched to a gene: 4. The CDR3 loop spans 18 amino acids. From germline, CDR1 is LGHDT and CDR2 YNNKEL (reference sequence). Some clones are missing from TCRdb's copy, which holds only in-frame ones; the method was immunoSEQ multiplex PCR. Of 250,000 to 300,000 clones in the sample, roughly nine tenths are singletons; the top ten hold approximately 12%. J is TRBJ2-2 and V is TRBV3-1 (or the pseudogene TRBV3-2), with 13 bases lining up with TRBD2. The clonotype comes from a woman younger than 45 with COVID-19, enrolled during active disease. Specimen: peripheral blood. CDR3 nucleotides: TGTGCCAGCAGCCAAGTCGGACTAGCGGGGGATAACACCGGGGAGCTGTTTTTT. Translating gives CASSQVGLAGDNTGELFF.